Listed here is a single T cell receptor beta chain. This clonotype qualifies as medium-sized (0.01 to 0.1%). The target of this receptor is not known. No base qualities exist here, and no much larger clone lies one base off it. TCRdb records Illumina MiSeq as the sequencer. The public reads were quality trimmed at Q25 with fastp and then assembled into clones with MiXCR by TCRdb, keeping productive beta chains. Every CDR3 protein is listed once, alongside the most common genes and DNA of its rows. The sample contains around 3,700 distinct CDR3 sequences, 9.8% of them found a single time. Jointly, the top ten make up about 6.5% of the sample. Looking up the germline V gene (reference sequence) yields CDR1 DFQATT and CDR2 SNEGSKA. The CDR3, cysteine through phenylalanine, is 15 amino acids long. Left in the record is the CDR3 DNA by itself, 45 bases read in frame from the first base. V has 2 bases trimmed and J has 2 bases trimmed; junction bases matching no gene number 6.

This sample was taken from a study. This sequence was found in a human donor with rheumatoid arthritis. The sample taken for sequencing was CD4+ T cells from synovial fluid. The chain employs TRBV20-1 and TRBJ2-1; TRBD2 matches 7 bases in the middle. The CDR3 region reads CSARPERDAYNEQFF. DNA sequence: TGCAGTGCTAGACCGGAGCGGGATGCCTACAATGAGCAGTTCTTC.